This T cell receptor (beta chain) was identified during a study of metastatic and nonmetastatic thyroid tumors. Study details: Repertoire comparison spanned blood and tumor or nodule tissue of malignant and benign thyroid patients. General study points: Reported TCR beta diversity, measured in blood and tumor, was significantly higher for malignant thyroid tumors than for benign nodules.

This clone appeared many times. What it recognizes is unknown. No treatment had been given to any patient before thyroid surgery. TCRdb redid the clone calls on the PCR reads using MiXCR. The sample lists more than 20,000 clones; roughly 12% were seen once. CDR3 length: 14 residues. Germline V lookup: CDR1 MNHNS, CDR2 SASEGT. V was cut by 6 bases and J by 0 bases, with 10 bases left in between. V gene TRBV6-1 combines with J gene TRBJ2-3, with D unclear. The sequencing input was blood. This receptor was identified in a female donor with papillary thyroid cancer or a benign thyroid nodule (not recorded which). Some clones in this sample may be carry-over from other donors' samples. The CDR3 spells CASRPAYSTDTQYF. CDR3 DNA: TGTGCCAGCAGGCCAGCCTATAGCACAGATACGCAGTATTTT.